This note documents a single T cell receptor beta chain sequence. Its antigen has not been determined. No much larger clone exists at a distance of one base, and base qualities are not known. Library preparation was by the immunoSEQ multiplex PCR assay. The table was pulled from immuneACCESS by TCRdb, which kept in-frame rearrangements only. Such tables lose some clones; where checked, under half of the loss comes from unresolved V genes, and the rest has no known cause. Within this sample are 70,000 or so clones, with 95% to 98% of them counted one time only. Around 0.22% of the sample comes from the top ten. This record belongs to a study of technical replicates of blood from several donors (dated by TCRdb to the late 2010s). Input material: T cells isolated from PBMCs. This receptor was obtained from a human donor in good health.

The base sequence is TGTGCCAGCAGCTGGGGCAGGGAGCAGTACTTC. It codes for CASSWGREQYF. Here the chain combines TRBV5-6 and TRBJ2-7; TRBD1 is a weak D gene call, 5 bases matching. V and J are truncated by 3 bases and 7 bases respectively, leaving an intervening sequence of 8 bases. CDR1 and CDR2, per the germline V gene, are SGHDT and YYEEEE. The CDR3 measures 11 amino acids from cysteine to phenylalanine. Only the CDR3 region is kept as DNA, spanning 33 bases read in frame from base 1.